The entry that follows covers one T cell receptor beta chain sequence. The antigen remains undetermined. The sample is drawn from a study of T cells in Graves' hyperthyroidism and ophthalmopathy. For the study at large: Initial diagnosis, before any treatment, was when peripheral blood was collected. Study-wide findings and caveats: Most thyroid-expanded clonotypes above 0.001 were also found in blood.

TCR beta CDR3 regions were amplified from RNA. The HTBI primer set served for first-round RT-PCR of the TCR CDR3. TCRdb ran MiXCR on the multiplex PCR reads and lists one entry per CDR3 protein. In the table there are approximately 600,000 distinct CDR3 sequences, less than 25% of which are singletons. Duration under 3 months, a NOSPECS grade of at least 4, and a Clinical Activity Score of at least 3 characterized the ophthalmopathy patients. Exclusion of patients followed from uncontrolled infection, other autoimmune disease, pregnancy or lactation. Trimming took 0 bases from V and 3 from J, leaving 13 bases between them. Germline V gene lookup returns CDR1 GTSNPN and CDR2 SVGIG (reference sequence). This CDR3 has 15 amino acids.

This receptor was identified in a man younger than 45 with Graves' ophthalmopathy. V usage is TRBV30 and J usage is TRBJ2-3; possibly TRBD1 or TRBD2 for D (5 bases each). The sample taken for sequencing was blood. CDR3 region: CAWSVRTTGTDTQYF. The CDR3 coding sequence is TGTGCCTGGAGTGTACGGACAACGGGGACAGATACGCAGTATTTT.